This T cell receptor (beta chain) was identified in a study of cytomegalovirus exposure and HLA in healthy donors. There are 15 residues in the CDR3. The germline V gene has CDR1 SGDLS and CDR2 YYNGEE. The ends were cut back, 0 bases at V and 0 bases at J, with 9 bases in the middle. Concerning this clone: Its antigen is currently unknown.

The PCR ran on 60 Vbeta and 13 Jbeta primers. This table comes from immunoSEQ multiplex PCR, and its TCRdb copy is limited to in-frame clones, with some not included. The sample lists some 160,000 clones; 70% to 85% were seen once. General observations from the study: Available immune exposure information covered CMV serostatus only.

The chain is built from TRBV9 and TRBJ1-2; D call uncertain. The sequence came from a man aged 50 to 60 in good health and CMV-seropositive. Sample: PBMCs. The CDR3 DNA follows: TGTGCCAGCAGCGTAGGTGACACCCCTAACTATGGCTACACCTTC. Protein: CASSVGDTPNYGYTF.